These T cell receptor beta chains were read from a single sample in a study of blood T cell repertoires in COVID-19. The method was immunoSEQ multiplex PCR; TCRdb's version includes in-frame clones alone and lacks a portion of them. The table includes about 300,000 clones, approximately 89% detected once. Sequenced sample: peripheral blood. The receptors here all came from a woman between 25 and 40 years old with COVID-19, enrolled during active disease. CDR3s include the opening cysteine and the closing phenylalanine or tryptophan. The D gene is left open where the match is weak. Clone sizes are given selectively: once, few, many, or a class where the clone is expanded.

v_call,j_call,d_call,clone_size,cdr3_nt,cdr3_aa
TRBV4-3,TRBJ1-6,-,few,TGCGCCAGCAGCCGCAAGAGCTCCTATAATTCACCCCTCCACTTT,CASSRKSSYNSPLHF
TRBV6-6,TRBJ2-4,-,-,TGTGCCAGCAGTCCCTCGAGATCGGGCAGGGAAAAAAACATTCAGTACTTC,CASSPSRSGREKNIQYF
TRBV5-1,TRBJ1-2,-,-,TGCGCCAGCAGCTTGGGGGCGCCCGGCTACACCTTC,CASSLGAPGYTF
TRBV29-1,TRBJ1-2,TRBD1,-,TGCAGCGTTGCCGGGACAGGTAATGGCTACACCTTC,CSVAGTGNGYTF
TRBV6-1,TRBJ1-5,-,-,TGTGCCAGCAGTGAAGAGGGTGGGGGGGCTCAGCCCCAGCATTTT,CASSEEGGGAQPQHF
TRBV29-1,TRBJ1-2,-,-,TGCAGCGTTGAGTCAGAAAATAACTATGGCTACACCTTC,CSVESENNYGYTF
TRBV5-1,TRBJ1-3,-,-,TGCGCCAGCAGCTTGGGGGGGCTCGACAGTCTAAACCAAAACACCATATATTTT,CASSLGGLDSLNQNTIYF
TRBV2,TRBJ1-1,-,-,TGTGCCAGCAGTGATTTAGGCCGCCGGGTCACGGAAGCTTTCTTT,CASSDLGRRVTEAFF
TRBV7-2,TRBJ1-2,-,-,TGTGCCAGCAGCTCCCCTTACTGGGACACGCTAAACTATGGCTACACCTTC,CASSSPYWDTLNYGYTF
TRBV5-4,TRBJ1-6,-,-,TGTGCCAGCAGAGAGGGGAGGTATTCACCCCTCCACTTT,CASREGRYSPLHF
TRBV28,TRBJ1-5,TRBD1,-,TGTGCCAGCAGTTTGTGGACGCGGCAGGGGGACAATCAGCCCCAGCATTTT,CASSLWTRQGDNQPQHF
TRBV2,TRBJ1-2,-,-,TGTGCCAGCAGTTTAAACTATGGCTACACCTTC,CASSLNYGYTF
TRBV2,TRBJ1-1,-,-,TGTGCCAGCTCGAGGTACACTGAAGCTTTCTTT,CASSRYTEAFF
TRBV18,TRBJ2-7,TRBD2,-,TGTGCCAGCTCCCCTGTGGCGGGGGGCTACGAGCAGTACTTC,CASSPVAGGYEQYF
TRBV6-6,TRBJ2-7,-,once,TGTGCCAGCAGTTTAGGGGTCTACGAGCAGTACTTC,CASSLGVYEQYF
TRBV3-1/TRBV3-2,TRBJ1-2,-,-,TGTGCCAGCAGCCAAGTGGACAAAAACCCCTATGGCTACACCTTC,CASSQVDKNPYGYTF
TRBV7-9,TRBJ2-3,-,-,TGTGCCAGCGAGGGGGGCACAGATACGCAGTATTTT,CASEGGTDTQYF
TRBV12-5,TRBJ2-3,TRBD2,-,TGTGCTAGTGGTTTCAGCGGGGGGGCAGATACGCAGTATTTT,CASGFSGGADTQYF
TRBV7-2,TRBJ2-3,TRBD2,-,TGTGCCAGCAGCCTCAGCGGGGCCCTCGGAGGAGATACGCAGTATTTT,CASSLSGALGGDTQYF
TRBV12-3/TRBV12-4,TRBJ1-1,-,-,TGTGCCAGCAGTTTTCAGGCAATTGAAGCTTTCTTT,CASSFQAIEAFF
TRBV13,TRBJ1-1,-,-,TGTGCCAGCACCTTGCCCGAGGGTAGCACTGAAGCTTTCTTT,CASTLPEGSTEAFF
TRBV29-1,TRBJ1-5,TRBD1,-,TGCAGCGTCGGACAGGGGGGAAATCAGCCCCAGCATTTT,CSVGQGGNQPQHF
TRBV3-1/TRBV3-2,TRBJ2-5,-,-,TGTGCCAGCAGCCAAGGGGAAGGGGCCCAGTACTTC,CASSQGEGAQYF
TRBV1,TRBJ1-1,-,-,TGCACCAGCAGGAGCGGGGGAAGGGGGACTGAAGCTTTCTTT,CTSRSGGRGTEAFF
TRBV28,TRBJ1-5,-,-,TGTGCCAGCAGTTTAAACCCCGGGTCACAGCCCCAGCATTTT,CASSLNPGSQPQHF
TRBV28,TRBJ2-6,-,-,TGTGCCAGCAGTTTATCCCGGATTCGGGGGATTCCCCCTTCGTCAGGGGCCAACGTCCTGACTTTC,CASSLSRIRGIPPSSGANVLTF
TRBV6-1,TRBJ1-1,-,-,TGTGCCAGCAGTGAAGCAGTACAATTGAACACTGAAGCTTTCTTT,CASSEAVQLNTEAFF
TRBV2,TRBJ1-5,-,-,TGTGCCAGCAGCCAGGGTGGAGACCAGCCCCAGCATTTT,CASSQGGDQPQHF
TRBV5-1,TRBJ2-3,TRBD2,-,TGCGCCAGCAGCTTGCCGGGGGAGGGAGATACGCAGTATTTT,CASSLPGEGDTQYF
TRBV12-3/TRBV12-4,TRBJ1-2,-,once,TGTGCCAGCAGCCTATTGGTTGGTGGTGGCTACACCTTC,CASSLLVGGGYTF
TRBV7-8,TRBJ2-3,TRBD1,-,TGTGCCAGCAGCTTCCGGGACAGGGGTACAGATACGCAGTATTTT,CASSFRDRGTDTQYF
TRBV21-1,TRBJ2-3,-,-,TGTGCCAGCAGCAAAGGAGGGAAGAGCACAGATACGCAGTATTTT,CASSKGGKSTDTQYF